The rows below give T cell receptor beta chains drawn from one sample of a study of blood T cells in healthy people across ages. TCRdb analysed the 5' RACE reads with MiXCR anew, one entry per CDR3 protein. The sample holds 650,000 to 800,000 distinct CDR3 sequences, 40% to 50% seen once. Sequencing was done on a sample of blood. The receptors here all came from a man between 60 and 75 years old in good health. The CDR3 runs from the conserved cysteine through the conserved F or W. Fields, in order: D gene, J gene, clone size, V gene, CDR3 protein, CDR3 DNA. A D gene is named only where the DNA matches it firmly. A clone size is listed for some rows: how often the clone was seen (once, few, many), or a class if it is expanded.

d_call: .
j_call: TRBJ2-6
clone_size: .
v_call: TRBV5-1
cdr3_aa: CASSLAPGSGANVLTF
cdr3_nt: TGCGCCAGCAGCTTGGCCCCGGGCTCTGGGGCCAACGTCCTGACTTTC

d_call: TRBD1
j_call: TRBJ2-1
clone_size: many
v_call: TRBV29-1
cdr3_aa: CSVVWDRAEQFF
cdr3_nt: TGCAGCGTTGTTTGGGACAGGGCTGAGCAGTTCTTC

d_call: TRBD1
j_call: TRBJ2-7
clone_size: few
v_call: TRBV5-5
cdr3_aa: CASSLAFRTGGHEQYF
cdr3_nt: TGTGCCAGCAGCTTGGCCTTCCGGACAGGGGGCCACGAGCAGTACTTC

d_call: TRBD1
j_call: TRBJ2-7
clone_size: .
v_call: TRBV6-2/TRBV6-3
cdr3_aa: CASSYSSRPGQGLYEQYF
cdr3_nt: TGTGCCAGCAGTTATTCGTCGCGGCCGGGACAGGGACTCTACGAGCAGTACTTC

d_call: .
j_call: TRBJ2-6
clone_size: .
v_call: TRBV21-1
cdr3_aa: CASSKDGTSNMNSGANVLTF
cdr3_nt: TGTGCCAGCAGCAAAGACGGGACTAGCAATATGAACTCTGGGGCCAACGTCCTGACTTTC

d_call: TRBD2
j_call: TRBJ2-7
clone_size: .
v_call: TRBV24-1
cdr3_aa: CATSRTSGRNNEQYF
cdr3_nt: TGTGCCACCAGCCGGACTAGCGGGAGGAACAATGAGCAGTACTTC

d_call: .
j_call: TRBJ2-7
clone_size: few
v_call: TRBV4-3
cdr3_aa: CASSQDWTHGYEQYF
cdr3_nt: TGCGCCAGCAGCCAAGATTGGACGCACGGCTACGAGCAGTACTTC

d_call: .
j_call: TRBJ2-3
clone_size: once
v_call: TRBV3-1
cdr3_aa: CASSRIQPDTQYF
cdr3_nt: TGTGCCAGCAGCAGAATCCAACCAGATACGCAGTATTTT

d_call: .
j_call: TRBJ2-2
clone_size: .
v_call: TRBV5-1
cdr3_aa: CASSSVIANTGELFF
cdr3_nt: TGCGCCAGCAGTTCCGTTATCGCGAACACCGGGGAGCTGTTTTTT

d_call: .
j_call: TRBJ2-1
clone_size: .
v_call: TRBV2
cdr3_aa: CASSDGGRGQYNEQFF
cdr3_nt: TGTGCCAGCAGTGATGGGGGCAGGGGTCAGTACAATGAGCAGTTCTTC

d_call: TRBD2
j_call: TRBJ2-3
clone_size: .
v_call: TRBV29-1
cdr3_aa: CSVGAGGQGDTQYF
cdr3_nt: TGCAGCGTTGGAGCGGGGGGGCAGGGAGATACGCAGTATTTT

d_call: TRBD1
j_call: TRBJ1-1
clone_size: .
v_call: TRBV20-1
cdr3_aa: CSAYPGTGLTEAFF
cdr3_nt: TGCAGTGCCTATCCCGGGACAGGGTTAACTGAAGCTTTCTTT

d_call: TRBD2
j_call: TRBJ2-5
clone_size: .
v_call: TRBV20-1
cdr3_aa: CSARDRGGTETQYF
cdr3_nt: TGCAGTGCTAGAGATCGCGGGGGAACAGAGACCCAGTACTTC

d_call: .
j_call: TRBJ2-7
clone_size: few
v_call: TRBV5-7
cdr3_aa: CASSSRLLNSYEQYF
cdr3_nt: TGTGCCAGCAGCTCCCGACTGCTTAACTCCTACGAGCAGTACTTC

d_call: .
j_call: TRBJ1-4
clone_size: .
v_call: TRBV27
cdr3_aa: CASSFMGVADEKLFF
cdr3_nt: TGTGCCAGCAGTTTTATGGGGGTCGCTGATGAAAAACTGTTTTTT

d_call: TRBD2
j_call: TRBJ2-3
clone_size: .
v_call: TRBV20-1
cdr3_aa: CSAGDFYLAGGTDTQYF
cdr3_nt: TGCAGTGCTGGAGATTTTTATCTAGCGGGGGGCACAGATACGCAGTATTTT